This T cell receptor beta chain is drawn from a study of control samples from healthy donors and cancer patients. The assay was immunoSEQ multiplex PCR, and TCRdb's table has in-frame clones only and misses some. The sample holds under 150,000 clones; over 85% are singletons and the top ten take over 9%. This TCR was sampled from a man aged 30-40 years in good health. The sequenced material came from blood.

CDR3 in amino acids: CATRVRGTEAFF. In nucleotides, the CDR3 is TGTGCCACCAGGGTGAGGGGCACTGAAGCTTTCTTT. The chain uses TRBV10-3 and TRBJ1-1; possibly TRBD1 for D (5 bases). This CDR3 has 12 amino acids. Trimming removed 10 bases from V and 4 bases from J, with 13 bases in between. Per the germline V gene, CDR1 is ENHRY and CDR2 is SYGVKD.